Each of the 23 T cell receptor beta chains below was sequenced from the same sample in a study of glioma-infiltrating T cells. Amplification of TCR alpha and beta CDR3 regions from RNA used iRepertoire nested multiplex PCR. MiXCR, applied by TCRdb to the multiplex PCR reads, yields one record per CDR3 protein. The sample lists 90,000 to 110,000 distinct CDR3 sequences; around 25% were seen once. What was sequenced was glioma tissue, nonneoplastic brain tissue, or PBMCs (not recorded which). These receptors came from a human donor with low-grade glioma or glioblastoma, undergoing nonglioma brain surgery, or in good health (not recorded which).

This clonotype has at least ten counts. This sequence joins TRBV11-2 and TRBJ2-3, with D perhaps matching TRBD2 (5 bases). V was pared by 5 bases and J by 2 bases, with 20 bases between. CDR3 length equals 17 residues. The germline CDR1 and CDR2 sequences are SGHAT and FQNNGV. Written as DNA, the CDR3 is TGTGCCAGCAGCCCAAACCCACTAGGGATCCCCACAGATACGCAGTATTTT. Its translation: CASSPNPLGIPTDTQYF.

This clonotype was counted at least ten times. The chain couples TRBV29-1 to TRBJ2-3, with unresolved D. This CDR3 region has 13 residues. V was trimmed by 2 bases and J by 0 bases, leaving 6 bases between them. Germline CDR1 SQVTM, CDR2 ANQGSEA. For the CDR3, the DNA is TGCAGCGTTGAACCCGATAGCACAGATACGCAGTATTTT. Its protein product is CSVEPDSTDTQYF.

This clonotype was seen at least ten times. The chain uses TRBV19 and TRBJ2-1; D possibly corresponds to TRBD1 (6 bases). The length of the CDR3 is 15 residues. V was shortened by 3 bases and J by 3 bases, with 12 bases between the two germline ends. Germline V CDR1 and CDR2: LNHDA, SQIVND (reference sequence). CDR3 nucleotide sequence: TGTGCCAGTAGTATTCGAGGGGGAGTCTACAATGAGCAGTTCTTC. Its protein is CASSIRGGVYNEQFF.

The chain couples TRBV11-2 to TRBJ2-5; 11 nucleotides align to TRBD2. The ends lost 1 base at V and 6 bases at J; junction bases unmatched: 4. CDR3 length equals 15 residues. Germline loops: CDR1 SGHAT, CDR2 FQNNGV. Written as DNA, the CDR3 is TGTGCCAGCAGCTTAGGGCTAGCGGGAGGAAAGACCCAGTACTTC. It encodes CASSLGLAGGKTQYF.

This clonotype was seen ten or more times. This chain connects TRBV19 to TRBJ1-1; 8 positions match TRBD1. This CDR3 comprises 13 residues. V shed 9 bases and J 7 bases; nucleotides not matched to a gene: 10. In germline, CDR1 is LNHDA, CDR2 SQIVND (reference sequence). This CDR3 is CARDRALWNEAFF. CDR3 coding DNA: TGTGCCAGGGACAGGGCCTTATGGAATGAAGCTTTCTTT.

The sample holds many counts of this clonotype. The rearrangement links TRBV4-3 to TRBJ2-3; D is uncertain. Looked up from germline, CDR1 is LGHNA and CDR2 is YSLEER. The CDR3 runs to 16 residues. V lost 0 bases and J lost 4, with 14 bases in between. DNA for the CDR3: TGCGCCAGCAGCCAAGATCAACAGAGTCGCCCAGATACGCAGTATTTT. It translates to CASSQDQQSRPDTQYF.

This clonotype has at least ten counts. The chain uses TRBV19 and TRBJ1-5, with D unclear. The CDR3 sequence is 15 residues long. Germline CDR1 LNHDA, CDR2 SQIVND (reference sequence). V was cut by 5 bases and J by 1 base, with 12 bases left in between. As DNA, the CDR3 is TGTGCCAGTAGTGTCCTTCGAGACAGCAATCAGCCCCAGCATTTT. Its translation: CASSVLRDSNQPQHF.

The V call is TRBV12-3 or TRBV12-4, the J call TRBJ2-7, with no clear D. The length of the CDR3 is 17 residues. Trimming took off 5 bases at V and 0 bases at J, with 20 bases between the two ends. For the CDR3, the DNA is TGTGCCAGCAGTCCTTTTCCTCTCGGGCGCGCCTCCTACGAGCAGTACTTC. Protein sequence: CASSPFPLGRASYEQYF.

This clonotype was seen at least ten times. The V call is TRBV20-1, the J call TRBJ1-3; D is perhaps TRBD1 (6 bases). Germline CDR1 DFQATT, CDR2 SNEGSKA (reference sequence). The CDR3 has 14 amino acids. V dropped 6 bases and J dropped 0 bases, with 12 bases sitting between them. In nucleotides, the CDR3 is TGCAGTGCCTCTACAGGGCTCTCTGGAAACACCATATATTTT. Translation: CSASTGLSGNTIYF.

This clonotype was seen repeatedly, ten times or more. V is TRBV20-1 and J is TRBJ2-7, with 8 bases fitting TRBD1. V gave up 0 bases and J gave up 5 bases; unmatched junction bases: 9. CDR3 length: 15 amino acids. Per germline, CDR1 DFQATT and CDR2 SNEGSKA (reference sequence). CDR3 amino acids: CSARDTRTGGNEQYF. The CDR3 DNA is TGCAGTGCTAGAGATACCAGAACAGGGGGGAACGAGCAGTACTTC.

This clonotype appeared many times. The chain recombines TRBV20-1 with TRBJ2-5; D perhaps matches TRBD2 (5 bases). Germline lookup yields CDR1 DFQATT and CDR2 SNEGSKA (reference sequence). Trimming took off 0 bases at V and 5 bases at J, with 16 bases between the two ends. The CDR3 is 15 residues long. CDR3 in DNA: TGCAGTGCTAGAGATTCGACTACCGGAGTCGAGACCCAGTACTTC. It is translated as CSARDSTTGVETQYF.

The V and J genes are TRBV5-1 and TRBJ2-3; 12 nucleotides align to TRBD2. The CDR3 length is 16 residues. From germline, CDR1 is SGHRS and CDR2 YFSETQ. V lost 3 bases, J lost 2 bases, and 4 bases stayed unmatched. The CDR3 loop is CASSSLAGGITDTQYF. DNA of the CDR3: TGCGCCAGCAGCTCACTAGCGGGGGGCATCACAGATACGCAGTATTTT.

This sequence joins TRBV14 and TRBJ2-1; TRBD2 aligns across 7 bases. V trimming: 0 bases; J trimming: 1 base; junction bases outside the gene matches: 9. Germline V gene lookup returns CDR1 SGHDN and CDR2 FVKESK. The CDR3 is 18 residues long. The CDR3 is CASSQDLRQAGSYNEQFF. The CDR3 DNA follows: TGTGCCAGCAGCCAAGATCTTCGGCAAGCGGGATCCTACAATGAGCAGTTCTTC.

This clonotype has at least ten counts. This chain links TRBV28 with TRBJ1-4; the D is unclear. CDR1 is MDHEN and CDR2 is SYDVKM in the germline V gene. The CDR3 consists of 11 residues. The germline V and J ends were trimmed by 5 bases and 5 bases, with 3 bases remaining between them. CDR3 protein: CASSVNEKLFF. CDR3 nucleotides: TGTGCCAGCAGTGTAAATGAAAAACTGTTTTTT.

This clonotype was seen many times. This chain links TRBV19 with TRBJ2-6; D ambiguous. The germline V and J ends were trimmed by 5 bases and 0 bases, with 11 bases remaining between them. CDR1 and CDR2 from the germline V gene are LNHDA and SQIVND (reference sequence). The length of the CDR3 is 16 residues. The CDR3 sequence is CASSPLQSSGANVLTF. CDR3 DNA sequence: TGTGCCAGTAGTCCACTCCAGAGCTCTGGGGCCAACGTCCTGACTTTC.

This clonotype was seen at least ten times. The chain joins TRBV3-1 to TRBJ1-2; D ambiguous. Between the trimmed V and J ends, which lost 1 base and 4 bases, there was a span of 4 bases. Germline-derived CDR1 and CDR2 are LGHDT and YNNKEL (reference sequence). CDR3 size: 12 residues. The CDR3 DNA is TGTGCCAGCAGCCAAGCACGCTATGGCTACACCTTC. Its translation is CASSQARYGYTF.

This clonotype showed up many times. J is TRBJ1-1 and V is TRBV7-9; D might be TRBD1 (5 bases). Trimming left V 2 bases short and J 1 base short, with 8 bases between. The CDR3 loop spans 14 amino acids. The germline gives CDR1 SEHNR, CDR2 FQNEAQ (reference sequence). Here the CDR3 reads CASSLSGWNTEAFF. The CDR3 DNA reads as TGTGCCAGCAGCTTATCAGGGTGGAACACTGAAGCTTTCTTT.

This rearrangement joins TRBV4-1 to TRBJ2-1, with D perhaps assigned TRBD1 or TRBD2 (6 bases each). The CDR3 length is 16 residues. V lost 1 base and J lost 5, with 15 bases in between. CDR1 MGHRA and CDR2 YSYEKL come from the germline V gene. The DNA for the CDR3 is TGCGCCAGCAGCCAAGGCGACATAAGGGGGGACAATGAGCAGTTCTTC. The encoded protein is CASSQGDIRGDNEQFF.

This clonotype was seen at least ten times. The chain employs TRBV20-1 and TRBJ1-2; D is unclear. From germline, CDR1 is DFQATT and CDR2 SNEGSKA (reference sequence). The V end was cut by 0 bases, the J end by 8 bases, with 19 bases between. The CDR3 is 15 residues long. Here the CDR3 reads CSARDRRGGESGYTF. The CDR3 region has the DNA TGCAGTGCTAGAGATCGCCGGGGAGGAGAAAGCGGCTACACCTTC.

This clonotype was detected many times. This sequence joins TRBV19 and TRBJ2-2; D possibly corresponds to TRBD2 (6 bases). Trimming removed 3 bases from V and 2 bases from J, with 10 bases in between. CDR1 is LNHDA and CDR2 is SQIVND in the germline V gene (reference sequence). The CDR3 consists of 15 residues. The CDR3 here is CASSMTSINTGELFF. In DNA, the CDR3 is TGTGCCAGTAGTATGACTAGTATAAACACCGGGGAGCTGTTTTTT.

This clonotype has ten or more counts. The rearrangement joins TRBV6-2 or TRBV6-3 to TRBJ1-1, with TRBD1 matching over 8 bases. V was clipped by 6 bases and J by 7 bases; unmatched bases: 10. Germline V gene lookup returns CDR1 MNHEY and CDR2 SVGEGT. The CDR3 extends over 14 amino acids. CDR3 region: CASRRTGSEGEAFF. The CDR3 DNA sequence: TGTGCCAGCAGAAGGACAGGGTCCGAAGGTGAAGCTTTCTTT.

V is TRBV30 and J is TRBJ1-2, with D uncertain. This CDR3 is built from 11 residues. In germline, CDR1 is GTSNPN, CDR2 SVGIG (reference sequence). The V gene lost 4 bases and the J gene lost 8 bases, with 11 bases spanning the gap. The CDR3 DNA reads TGTGCCTGGAAAGGTGGGGTCGGCTACACCTTC. Residues: CAWKGGVGYTF.

A single count supports this clonotype. A much larger clone sits a single nucleotide away, making a read error possible. V usage is TRBV5-1 and J usage is TRBJ2-1; 13 bases are a match to TRBD2. Germline CDR1 reads SGHRS; CDR2 reads YFSETQ. The CDR3 is 15 residues long. J gave up 6 bases and V 6 bases, and 6 bases lay outside the gene matches. DNA of the CDR3: TGCGCCAGCATCTCCGGGACTAGCGGGGCCAATGAGCAGTTCTTC. Its translation is CASISGTSGANEQFF. The full variable domain, rest sourced from reference TRBV5-1 and TRBJ2-1, is KAGVTQTPRYLIKTRGQQVTLSCSPISGHRSVSWYQQTPGQGLQFLFEYFSETQRNKGNFPGRFSGRQFSNSRSEMNVSTLELGDSALYLCASISGTSGANEQFFGPGTRLTVL.